The rows below give T cell receptor beta chains drawn from one sample of a study of T cells after yellow fever vaccination. Each CDR3 protein gets one entry after TCRdb re-called the 5' RACE reads with MiXCR. The table records about 300,000 distinct CDR3 sequences, 7.5% to 9% of them present only once. This material consisted of CD4+ T cells sorted from PBMCs, taken 5 days after the yellow fever booster vaccination. The receptor source for this set is a man between 18 and 29 years old who received the YFV17D yellow fever vaccine. CDR3s include the opening cysteine and the closing phenylalanine or tryptophan. The order of the fields is J gene, clone size, D gene, V gene, CDR3 protein, CDR3 DNA. A D gene is named only where the DNA matches it firmly. Clone size is shown for a subset of rows, as once, few, many or a class of expanded clone.

j_call: TRBJ2-5
clone_size: many
d_call: -
v_call: TRBV29-1
cdr3_aa: CSVEDPRGGQETQYF
cdr3_nt: TGCAGCGTTGAAGACCCCAGGGGAGGGCAAGAGACCCAGTACTTC

j_call: TRBJ2-1
clone_size: -
d_call: -
v_call: TRBV12-3/TRBV12-4
cdr3_aa: CASSPVRGAGNEQFF
cdr3_nt: TGTGCCAGCAGTCCGGTGAGGGGGGCCGGGAATGAGCAGTTCTTC

j_call: TRBJ2-6
clone_size: few
d_call: -
v_call: TRBV6-5
cdr3_aa: CASSYDRAGHGANVLTF
cdr3_nt: TGTGCCAGCAGTTACGACCGGGCGGGCCACGGGGCCAACGTCCTGACTTTC

j_call: TRBJ2-1
clone_size: many
d_call: TRBD2
v_call: TRBV6-5
cdr3_aa: CASSYSRVPAGINEQFF
cdr3_nt: TGTGCCAGCAGTTACTCTCGGGTGCCAGCGGGGATCAATGAGCAGTTCTTC

j_call: TRBJ1-1
clone_size: few
d_call: TRBD1
v_call: TRBV6-2/TRBV6-3
cdr3_aa: CASSPRDSLNTEAFF
cdr3_nt: TGTGCCAGCAGCCCTCGGGACAGCCTGAACACTGAAGCTTTCTTT

j_call: TRBJ2-1
clone_size: -
d_call: -
v_call: TRBV20-1
cdr3_aa: CSATQGTHNEQFF
cdr3_nt: TGCAGTGCCACCCAGGGGACCCACAATGAGCAGTTCTTC

j_call: TRBJ2-1
clone_size: -
d_call: -
v_call: TRBV6-2/TRBV6-3
cdr3_aa: CASSRSENEQFF
cdr3_nt: TGTGCCAGCAGTCGTAGTGAGAATGAGCAGTTCTTC

j_call: TRBJ1-5
clone_size: few
d_call: -
v_call: TRBV5-8
cdr3_aa: CASSLDFGNQPQHF
cdr3_nt: TGTGCCAGCAGCTTGGATTTCGGTAATCAGCCCCAGCATTTT

j_call: TRBJ1-5
clone_size: many
d_call: -
v_call: TRBV12-3/TRBV12-4
cdr3_aa: CASSLIVGESTQPQHF
cdr3_nt: TGTGCCAGCAGTTTAATTGTCGGGGAATCTACTCAGCCCCAGCATTTT

j_call: TRBJ1-3
clone_size: -
d_call: -
v_call: TRBV7-2
cdr3_aa: CASSFRNTIYF
cdr3_nt: TGTGCCAGCAGCTTTAGAAACACCATATATTTT

j_call: TRBJ2-7
clone_size: -
d_call: -
v_call: TRBV7-2
cdr3_aa: CASTRYGKGEQYF
cdr3_nt: TGTGCCAGCACCCGGTACGGGAAAGGCGAGCAGTACTTC

j_call: TRBJ1-1
clone_size: -
d_call: -
v_call: TRBV19
cdr3_aa: CASSIVQGNTEAFF
cdr3_nt: TGTGCCAGTAGTATAGTTCAGGGGAACACTGAAGCTTTCTTT

j_call: TRBJ2-3
clone_size: few
d_call: TRBD2
v_call: TRBV7-8
cdr3_aa: CASSWTSGGVTDTQYF
cdr3_nt: TGTGCCAGCAGCTGGACTAGCGGGGGAGTCACAGATACGCAGTATTTT

j_call: TRBJ2-3
clone_size: -
d_call: -
v_call: TRBV11-2
cdr3_aa: CASSSPRGADTQYF
cdr3_nt: TGTGCCAGCAGCTCCCCTCGAGGGGCAGATACGCAGTATTTT

j_call: TRBJ1-2
clone_size: few
d_call: -
v_call: TRBV2
cdr3_aa: CASSEVGLNGYTF
cdr3_nt: TGTGCCAGCAGTGAAGTCGGGCTGAATGGCTACACCTTC

j_call: TRBJ1-2
clone_size: -
d_call: -
v_call: TRBV5-1
cdr3_aa: CASSTAALWDGYTF
cdr3_nt: TGCGCCAGCAGCACAGCAGCATTGTGGGATGGCTACACCTTC

j_call: TRBJ1-4
clone_size: -
d_call: -
v_call: TRBV12-3/TRBV12-4
cdr3_aa: CASSPSGAGYSLSLEKLFF
cdr3_nt: TGTGCCAGCAGTCCATCGGGGGCAGGGTACTCCCTTTCGCTTGAAAAACTGTTTTTT

j_call: TRBJ1-6
clone_size: few
d_call: -
v_call: TRBV6-6
cdr3_aa: CASSYQTVVNSPLHF
cdr3_nt: TGTGCCAGCAGTTACCAGACAGTAGTTAATTCACCCCTCCACTTT

j_call: TRBJ1-1
clone_size: few
d_call: TRBD1
v_call: TRBV7-9
cdr3_aa: CASSLISTGGVTEAFF
cdr3_nt: TGTGCCAGCAGCTTAATTTCGACAGGGGGAGTTACTGAAGCTTTCTTT

j_call: TRBJ2-5
clone_size: many
d_call: -
v_call: TRBV27
cdr3_aa: CASSSFTSSTGTQYF
cdr3_nt: TGTGCCAGCAGTTCATTTACTAGCTCTACGGGGACCCAGTACTTC

j_call: TRBJ1-1
clone_size: few
d_call: -
v_call: TRBV9
cdr3_aa: CASGVTAFETEAFF
cdr3_nt: TGTGCCAGCGGTGTAACAGCTTTCGAGACTGAAGCTTTCTTT

j_call: TRBJ2-7
clone_size: -
d_call: TRBD1
v_call: TRBV12-3/TRBV12-4
cdr3_aa: CASSKTQGADEQYF
cdr3_nt: TGTGCCAGCAGTAAGACGCAGGGGGCTGATGAGCAGTACTTC

j_call: TRBJ1-5
clone_size: -
d_call: -
v_call: TRBV4-3
cdr3_aa: CASSQDSYNQPQHF
cdr3_nt: TGCGCCAGCAGCCAAGACAGTTACAATCAGCCCCAGCATTTT

j_call: TRBJ1-1
clone_size: -
d_call: TRBD1
v_call: TRBV2
cdr3_aa: CASRLDRGGRAFF
cdr3_nt: TGTGCCAGCAGGCTGGACAGGGGTGGGCGAGCTTTCTTT

j_call: TRBJ2-2
clone_size: few
d_call: TRBD1
v_call: TRBV5-1
cdr3_aa: CASSLLQGPDGGELFF
cdr3_nt: TGCGCCAGCAGCTTGTTACAGGGGCCTGACGGCGGGGAGCTGTTTTTT

j_call: TRBJ1-5
clone_size: -
d_call: -
v_call: TRBV5-5
cdr3_aa: CASSLELIDQPQHF
cdr3_nt: TGTGCCAGCAGCTTGGAACTCATCGATCAGCCCCAGCATTTT

j_call: TRBJ1-4
clone_size: -
d_call: -
v_call: TRBV5-1
cdr3_aa: CASGNGALGEKLFF
cdr3_nt: TGCGCCAGCGGAAACGGGGCCTTGGGCGAAAAACTGTTTTTT

j_call: TRBJ2-7
clone_size: -
d_call: -
v_call: TRBV11-1
cdr3_aa: CASSLVPGVDEQYF
cdr3_nt: TGTGCCAGCAGCTTAGTTCCAGGGGTCGACGAGCAGTACTTC

j_call: TRBJ1-5
clone_size: -
d_call: -
v_call: TRBV4-1
cdr3_aa: CASSQGWGSNQPQHF
cdr3_nt: TGCGCCAGCAGCCAAGGGTGGGGTAGCAATCAGCCCCAGCATTTT

j_call: TRBJ2-3
clone_size: -
d_call: -
v_call: TRBV7-9
cdr3_aa: CASSPTDRGTDTQYF
cdr3_nt: TGTGCCAGCAGCCCTACCGACCGAGGCACAGATACGCAGTATTTT

j_call: TRBJ2-3
clone_size: -
d_call: -
v_call: TRBV12-3/TRBV12-4
cdr3_aa: CASSLGASDTQYF
cdr3_nt: TGTGCCAGCAGTCTAGGGGCCTCAGATACGCAGTATTTT

j_call: TRBJ1-2
clone_size: few
d_call: -
v_call: TRBV4-3
cdr3_aa: CASSQDGRVRYGYTF
cdr3_nt: TGCGCCAGCAGCCAAGACGGCAGGGTCCGCTATGGCTACACCTTC

j_call: TRBJ2-5
clone_size: -
d_call: -
v_call: TRBV7-2
cdr3_aa: CASSTGSQETQYF
cdr3_nt: TGTGCCAGCAGTACAGGGTCCCAAGAGACCCAGTACTTC

j_call: TRBJ2-4
clone_size: -
d_call: TRBD1
v_call: TRBV29-1
cdr3_aa: CSERTGDIQYF
cdr3_nt: TGCAGCGAGAGGACAGGTGACATTCAGTACTTC

j_call: TRBJ1-6
clone_size: few
d_call: -
v_call: TRBV6-5
cdr3_aa: CASSYSIRGLSSYNSPLHF
cdr3_nt: TGTGCCAGCAGTTACTCGATACGGGGGCTGAGCTCCTATAATTCACCCCTCCACTTT

j_call: TRBJ1-2
clone_size: -
d_call: -
v_call: TRBV7-2
cdr3_aa: CASSLASGSLNYGYTF
cdr3_nt: TGTGCCAGCAGCTTAGCATCGGGATCCCTTAACTATGGCTACACCTTC

j_call: TRBJ2-5
clone_size: many
d_call: -
v_call: TRBV4-3
cdr3_aa: CASSLSGTPGETQYF
cdr3_nt: TGCGCCAGCAGCCTTTCCGGGACCCCGGGAGAGACCCAGTACTTC

j_call: TRBJ1-1
clone_size: few
d_call: TRBD1
v_call: TRBV7-9
cdr3_aa: CASSLAGGGWTEAFF
cdr3_nt: TGTGCCAGCAGCTTAGCGGGAGGGGGCTGGACTGAAGCTTTCTTT

j_call: TRBJ2-1
clone_size: -
d_call: -
v_call: TRBV18
cdr3_aa: CASSLSLAPYNEQFF
cdr3_nt: TGTGCCAGCTCACTTTCACTAGCCCCCTACAATGAGCAGTTCTTC

j_call: TRBJ2-1
clone_size: -
d_call: -
v_call: TRBV5-1
cdr3_aa: CASSLEATGEQFF
cdr3_nt: TGCGCCAGCAGCCTGGAAGCTACAGGAGAGCAGTTCTTC

j_call: TRBJ2-3
clone_size: -
d_call: TRBD2
v_call: TRBV20-1
cdr3_aa: CSAPPGTSGTGTQYF
cdr3_nt: TGCAGTGCACCCCCCGGGACTAGCGGGACCGGGACGCAGTATTTT

j_call: TRBJ2-5
clone_size: few
d_call: -
v_call: TRBV2
cdr3_aa: CASIFVETQYF
cdr3_nt: TGTGCCAGCATCTTCGTGGAGACCCAGTACTTC

j_call: TRBJ1-5
clone_size: -
d_call: TRBD1
v_call: TRBV5-1
cdr3_aa: CASSPGQANQPQHF
cdr3_nt: TGCGCCAGCAGCCCCGGACAGGCAAATCAGCCCCAGCATTTT

j_call: TRBJ2-5
clone_size: -
d_call: TRBD2
v_call: TRBV20-1
cdr3_aa: CSARGTSGADQETQYF
cdr3_nt: TGCAGTGCTAGAGGGACTAGCGGGGCCGACCAAGAGACCCAGTACTTC

j_call: TRBJ1-4
clone_size: few
d_call: -
v_call: TRBV6-6
cdr3_aa: CASSVQGIREKLFF
cdr3_nt: TGTGCCAGCAGTGTCCAGGGGATCAGAGAAAAACTGTTTTTT

j_call: TRBJ2-7
clone_size: -
d_call: -
v_call: TRBV7-6
cdr3_aa: CASSLAPTYEQYF
cdr3_nt: TGTGCCAGCAGCTTAGCCCCTACCTACGAGCAGTACTTC

j_call: TRBJ1-2
clone_size: few
d_call: -
v_call: TRBV4-3
cdr3_aa: CASSQGLGLGFGYTF
cdr3_nt: TGCGCCAGCAGCCAAGGACTGGGGTTAGGTTTTGGCTACACCTTC

j_call: TRBJ2-7
clone_size: many
d_call: TRBD1
v_call: TRBV29-1
cdr3_aa: CSVGLGQGAINEQYF
cdr3_nt: TGCAGCGTTGGACTAGGACAGGGGGCAATAAACGAGCAGTACTTC

j_call: TRBJ2-1
clone_size: few
d_call: TRBD1
v_call: TRBV6-5
cdr3_aa: CASSYAYRGSYNEQFF
cdr3_nt: TGTGCCAGCAGTTACGCCTACAGGGGGTCCTACAATGAGCAGTTCTTC

j_call: TRBJ2-1
clone_size: few
d_call: -
v_call: TRBV5-4
cdr3_aa: CASSINRADEQFF
cdr3_nt: TGTGCCAGCAGCATCAACAGGGCAGATGAGCAGTTCTTC

j_call: TRBJ2-3
clone_size: many
d_call: TRBD1
v_call: TRBV5-6
cdr3_aa: CASSLLTGALGDTQYF
cdr3_nt: TGTGCCAGCAGCCTTCTGACAGGGGCACTGGGAGATACGCAGTATTTT

j_call: TRBJ2-3
clone_size: -
d_call: -
v_call: TRBV5-1
cdr3_aa: CASSLPLETTDTQYF
cdr3_nt: TGCGCCAGCAGCTTACCCCTCGAGACCACAGATACGCAGTATTTT

j_call: TRBJ2-2
clone_size: few
d_call: -
v_call: TRBV20-1
cdr3_aa: CSAPLPGGTGELFF
cdr3_nt: TGCAGTGCTCCTCTCCCCGGGGGCACCGGGGAGCTGTTTTTT

j_call: TRBJ1-2
clone_size: many
d_call: -
v_call: TRBV11-2
cdr3_aa: CASRGLINYGYTF
cdr3_nt: TGTGCCAGTAGGGGACTGATAAACTATGGCTACACCTTC

j_call: TRBJ2-7
clone_size: -
d_call: TRBD1
v_call: TRBV6-6
cdr3_aa: CASLPDRPGYYEQYF
cdr3_nt: TGTGCCAGCCTACCGGACAGGCCAGGATACTACGAGCAGTACTTC

j_call: TRBJ2-2
clone_size: few
d_call: -
v_call: TRBV27
cdr3_aa: CASKVAQAFTGELFF
cdr3_nt: TGTGCCAGCAAGGTAGCGCAGGCCTTCACCGGGGAGCTGTTTTTT

j_call: TRBJ1-1
clone_size: -
d_call: -
v_call: TRBV6-5
cdr3_aa: CASSYSDSISTEAFF
cdr3_nt: TGTGCCAGCAGTTACTCCGACTCTATTAGCACTGAAGCTTTCTTT

j_call: TRBJ1-2
clone_size: few
d_call: TRBD1
v_call: TRBV7-3
cdr3_aa: CASSPTGKGSRGYTF
cdr3_nt: TGTGCCAGCAGCCCGACAGGGAAGGGGTCTCGTGGCTACACCTTC

j_call: TRBJ1-1
clone_size: -
d_call: TRBD1
v_call: TRBV7-2
cdr3_aa: CASSLGQMNTEAYF
cdr3_nt: TGTGCCAGCAGCTTGGGACAGATGAACACTGAAGCTTACTTT

j_call: TRBJ2-1
clone_size: -
d_call: TRBD2
v_call: TRBV20-1
cdr3_aa: CSARETSGGRSSYNEQFF
cdr3_nt: TGCAGTGCTAGAGAAACTAGCGGGGGCAGGAGCTCCTACAATGAGCAGTTCTTC